The present entry profiles one T cell receptor beta chain with its context. What it recognizes is unknown. This sample was taken from a study of cytomegalovirus exposure and HLA in healthy donors. The study, taken as a whole, reports: A few V segments could not be told apart, such as TRBV6-2 and TRBV6-3, and were left out. Altogether, some 160 TCR beta chains were recorded as cytomegalovirus-associated.

The V and J ends lost 4 bases and 1 base respectively, with 13 bases between them. The germline CDR1 and CDR2 sequences are MDHEN and SYDVKM. This CDR3 region has 15 residues. PCR was performed using 60 Vbeta and 13 Jbeta primers. TCRdb keeps only in-frame clones here, not all; method: immunoSEQ multiplex PCR. The data hold 110,000 to 150,000 clones, with roughly four fifths observed a single time. The chain combines TRBV28 with TRBJ1-1; D possibly corresponds to TRBD1 (6 bases). The TCR was taken from a man in his late teens or twenties in good health and CMV-seropositive. Sequenced: PBMCs. CDR3 amino acids: CASSSTGRANTEAFF. The CDR3 DNA reads TGTGCCAGCAGTTCCACAGGGCGTGCGAACACTGAAGCTTTCTTT.